This T cell receptor (beta chain) was obtained from a study of identical twins. A universal primer site was incorporated via template switching, and the cDNA contained unique molecular identifiers. TCRdb reprocessed the 5' RACE reads with MiXCR, giving one entry per CDR3 protein. The top ten hold 0.48% of the sample, which has hundreds of thousands of distinct CDR3 sequences, approximately 20% seen once. Concerning this clonotype itself: What it binds is unknown.

The CDR3 totals 12 residues. Germline loops: CDR1 MDHEN, CDR2 SYDVKM. The ends were cut back, 8 bases at V and 3 bases at J, with 11 bases in the middle. Study conclusions and caveats: Memory repertoires showed no such pattern, whereas abundant cord blood beta clonotypes carried fewer insertions. Weaker excess twin sharing was observed in beta out-of-frame sequences. With monozygotic twins, out-of-frame TCR alpha sharing exceeded what models estimated.

This same sample was also taken into another study, of yellow fever vaccine responses in identical twins.

The TCR originated in a young woman in good health. The chain uses TRBV28 and TRBJ2-7; possibly TRBD2 for D (5 bases). The sample comprised CD4+ T cells sorted from blood. CDR3 protein: CASSGNIYEQYV. CDR3 DNA: TGTGCCAGCTCGGGGAACATCTACGAGCAGTACGTC.